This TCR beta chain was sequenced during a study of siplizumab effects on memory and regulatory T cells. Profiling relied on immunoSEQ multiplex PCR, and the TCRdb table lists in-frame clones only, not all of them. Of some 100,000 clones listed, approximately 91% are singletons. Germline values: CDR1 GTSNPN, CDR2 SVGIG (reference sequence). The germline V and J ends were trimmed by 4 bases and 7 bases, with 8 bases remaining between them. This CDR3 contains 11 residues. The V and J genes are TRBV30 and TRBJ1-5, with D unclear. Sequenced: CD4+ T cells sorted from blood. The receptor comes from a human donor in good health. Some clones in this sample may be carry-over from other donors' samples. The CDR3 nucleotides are TGTGCCTGGACAGTTGAACAGCCCCAGCATTTT. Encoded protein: CAWTVEQPQHF.